This entry features one T cell receptor beta chain sequence. Its antigen is currently unknown. The data are from a study of cytomegalovirus exposure and HLA in healthy donors. Study-level points and caveats: A highly shared variant cluster was judged a likely technical artifact.

Primers for the PCR totalled 60 Vbeta and 13 Jbeta. The method was immunoSEQ multiplex PCR; TCRdb's version includes in-frame clones alone and lacks a portion of them. In the table there are about 110,000 clones, roughly 82% of which are singletons. The length of the CDR3 is 15 residues. Trimming took off 0 bases at V and 5 bases at J, with 14 bases between the two ends. The germline CDR1 and CDR2 sequences are SGDLS and YYNGEE. The chain joins TRBV9 to TRBJ2-5; possible D gene TRBD1, 6 bases. Material for sequencing was PBMCs. The TCR sequence derives from a male donor in good health and CMV-seropositive. The CDR3 region has the DNA TGTGCCAGCAGCGTAGTGGGACAACCTGGGGAGACCCAGTACTTC. Translating gives CASSVVGQPGETQYF.